The 21 T cell receptor beta chains below come from one sample, sequenced in a study of T cell responses to AZD1222 COVID-19 vaccine. Some clones are missing from TCRdb's copy, which holds only in-frame ones; the method was immunoSEQ multiplex PCR. The data contain around 160,000 clones, 75% to 95% of them singletons. The sequences come from peripheral blood, collected on day 0 of MenACWY control vaccination. These receptors originate from an adult in good health.

The V gene is TRBV12-5, the J gene TRBJ1-1; D not certain. With 5 bases removed from V and 10 bases from J, the gap between germline ends came to 11 bases. CDR3 size: 11 residues. Germline CDR1 LGHNT, CDR2 FRNRAP. CDR3 sequence (DNA): TGTGCTAGTGGTGGCCGGGCGGGAGCTTTCTTT. Residues: CASGGRAGAFF.

The chain carries TRBV6-5 and TRBJ1-1, with 8 bases identical to TRBD1. Trimming cost V 4 bases and J 0 bases; bases outside gene matches: 4. The CDR3 consists of 15 residues. The germline V gene encodes CDR1 MNHEY and CDR2 SVGAGI. Written as DNA, the CDR3 is TGTGCCAGCAGTTCGACAGGGGCGCTGAACACTGAAGCTTTCTTT. It translates to CASSSTGALNTEAFF.

V and J are TRBV5-1 and TRBJ2-7; D may correspond to TRBD1 or TRBD2 (5 bases each). Germline assignment: CDR1 SGHRS and CDR2 YFSETQ. With 3 bases removed from V and 0 bases from J, the gap between germline ends came to 7 bases. There are 13 residues in the CDR3. DNA of the CDR3: TGCGCCAGCAGCTCTGGGACCTCCTACGAGCAGTACTTC. Its protein is CASSSGTSYEQYF.

V is TRBV5-1 and J is TRBJ2-2, with 8 bases matching TRBD1. The CDR3 is 15 amino acids. Germline CDR1 SGHRS, CDR2 YFSETQ. The V and J ends lost 2 bases and 4 bases, in that order; junction bases with no gene match: 4. The chain's CDR3 is CASSFGTGVTGELFF. CDR3 nucleotides: TGCGCCAGCAGCTTTGGGACAGGAGTCACCGGGGAGCTGTTTTTT.

The chain recombines TRBV18 with TRBJ1-2; possible D gene TRBD1, 6 bases. V gave up 0 bases and J gave up 5 bases, with 10 bases separating them. Germline loops: CDR1 KGHSH, CDR2 LQKENI. CDR3 length: 14 amino acids. CDR3 coding DNA: TGTGCCAGCTCACCACCCGACAGGCGGTATGGCTACACCTTC. It codes for CASSPPDRRYGYTF.

The chain links TRBV11-2 to TRBJ1-6, with a possible D match to TRBD1 (6 bases). V lost 5 bases, J lost 2 bases, and 13 bases lay in between. CDR3 length equals 16 residues. The germline V gene encodes CDR1 SGHAT and CDR2 FQNNGV. For the CDR3, the DNA is TGTGCCAGCAGCACAGGGAGAAGGGCCTATAATTCACCCCTCCACTTT. It yields the protein CASSTGRRAYNSPLHF.

This chain connects TRBV9 to TRBJ2-2; D uncertain. Trimming left V 4 bases short and J 3 bases short, with 4 bases between. CDR3 length: 12 amino acids. Germline loops: CDR1 SGDLS, CDR2 YYNGEE. The CDR3 nucleotides read TGTGCCAGCAGCCCTCACACCGGGGAGCTGTTTTTT. Translation: CASSPHTGELFF.

The chain recombines TRBV2 with TRBJ1-2; D unclear. CDR3 length: 13 amino acids. Trimming pared 3 bases from V and 8 bases from J, leaving 13 bases between. From germline, CDR1 is SNHLY and CDR2 FYNNEI. The CDR3 loop reads CASSEGMEGGYTF. The CDR3 nucleotides are TGTGCCAGCAGTGAGGGCATGGAAGGAGGCTACACCTTC.

J is TRBJ1-2 and V is TRBV9, with TRBD1 matching over 9 bases. The CDR3 extends over 15 amino acids. With V trimmed by 3 bases and J by 0 bases, 3 bases remained unmatched. Germline CDR1 SGDLS, CDR2 YYNGEE. CDR3 DNA sequence: TGTGCCAGCAGCGCAGGGGACAGGGCTAACTATGGCTACACCTTC. It specifies CASSAGDRANYGYTF.

The rearrangement uses TRBV3-1 (or the pseudogene TRBV3-2) and TRBJ1-2, with D possibly matching TRBD1 (5 bases). Germline V CDR1 and CDR2: LGHDT, YNNKEL (reference sequence). CDR3 length: 14 amino acids. V lost 5 bases to trimming and J lost 2 bases, with 12 bases between them. The CDR3 is CASSYRGGNYGYTF. The CDR3, as DNA: TGTGCCAGCAGCTATCGCGGGGGGAACTATGGCTACACCTTC.

This chain connects TRBV5-1 to TRBJ2-7, with D perhaps TRBD1 or TRBD2 (5 bases each). The CDR3 is 14 residues long. CDR1 and CDR2 (germline): SGHRS, YFSETQ. Trimming shortened V by 4 bases and J by 0 bases, and 11 bases separated the two germline ends. CDR3: CASSKGTDSYEQYF. CDR3 nucleotide sequence: TGCGCCAGCAGCAAAGGGACGGACTCCTACGAGCAGTACTTC.

The V call is TRBV6-1, the J call TRBJ1-5, with 10 positions matching TRBD1. The germline CDR1 and CDR2 sequences are MNHNS and SASEGT. CDR3 size: 14 residues. V lost 2 bases, J lost 11 bases, and 6 bases stayed unmatched. Here the CDR3 DNA reads TGTGCCAGCAGTGAAAGACAGGGGGCCCGGGCCCAGCATTTT. Protein: CASSERQGARAQHF.

This clone appeared a few times. This chain links TRBV2 with TRBJ1-1; perhaps TRBD1 as D (5 bases). V lost 6 bases, J lost 3 bases, and 8 bases lay in between. CDR3 length: 12 residues. Looked up from germline, CDR1 is SNHLY and CDR2 is FYNNEI. CDR3 sequence: CASRGEDTEAFF. The CDR3 DNA reads TGTGCCAGCAGGGGGGAAGACACTGAAGCTTTCTTT.

The rearrangement links TRBV4-2 to TRBJ1-2; 9 nucleotides match TRBD1. Germline V gives CDR1 LGHNA, CDR2 YNFKEQ. This CDR3 has 15 amino acids. The J segment lost 7 bases and the V segment lost 0 bases, leaving 6 bases of the junction unmatched. The CDR3 DNA follows: TGTGCCAGCAGCCAAGAGGGACAGGGCTCCCTTGGCTACACCTTC. Encoded protein: CASSQEGQGSLGYTF.

The V call is TRBV6-5, the J call TRBJ1-2; D unresolved. CDR3 length equals 13 residues. The V gene's germline CDR1 is MNHEY and CDR2 SVGAGI. V lost 2 bases and J lost 6, with 10 bases in between. The CDR3 DNA sequence: TGTGCCAGCAGTTACCTTCGGACGGATGGCTACACCTTC. Amino acid sequence: CASSYLRTDGYTF.

The gene calls are TRBV5-1 and TRBJ1-2; 9 bases are a match to TRBD1. The CDR3 runs to 15 residues. The junction had 8 bases not matched to a gene; V was cut back by 4 bases and J by 4 bases. Germline CDR1 and CDR2: SGHRS and YFSETQ. The CDR3 region is CASSATGGASYGYTF. The CDR3 DNA reads TGCGCCAGCAGCGCTACAGGGGGCGCCAGCTATGGCTACACCTTC.

This clone appeared once. The chain has TRBV7-9 and TRBJ2-1; D is uncertain. The germline gives CDR1 SEHNR, CDR2 FQNEAQ (reference sequence). This CDR3 spans 11 amino acids. Trimming removed 2 bases from V and 10 bases from J, with 6 bases in between. CDR3: CASSLQLEQFF. The CDR3 nucleotides read TGTGCCAGCAGCTTACAACTCGAGCAGTTCTTC.

This rearrangement joins TRBV6-5 to TRBJ1-1, with D uncertain. The V gene's germline CDR1 is MNHEY and CDR2 SVGAGI. V was shortened by 7 bases and J by 0 bases, with 12 bases between the two germline ends. This CDR3 spans 14 amino acids. This CDR3 is CASKLDSMNTEAFF. CDR3 DNA sequence: TGTGCCAGCAAGCTGGACTCTATGAACACTGAAGCTTTCTTT.

This chain uses TRBV28 with TRBJ1-5; no clear D gene. V gave up 4 bases and J gave up 2 bases, with 18 bases separating them. CDR1 is MDHEN and CDR2 is SYDVKM in the germline V gene. The CDR3 contains 17 residues. CDR3 sequence reads: CASSSVGKGRGNQPQHF. CDR3 nucleotide sequence: TGTGCCAGCAGTTCCGTTGGGAAGGGCCGAGGCAATCAGCCCCAGCATTTT. The full variable domain, completed using reference TRBV28 and TRBJ1-5, is DVKVTQSSRYLVKRTGEKVFLECVQDMDHENMFWYRQDPGLGLRLIYFSYDVKMKEKGDIPEGYSVSREKKERFSLILESASTNQTSMYLCASSSVGKGRGNQPQHFGDGTRLSIL.

The V call is TRBV7-2, the J call TRBJ1-2; 7 positions agree with TRBD1. Unmatched junction bases numbered 12, after V lost 5 bases and J lost 6 bases. This CDR3 has 15 residues. Germline CDR1 and CDR2: SGHTA and FQGNSA. The CDR3 sequence is CASSPSQGVWHGYTF. The CDR3, as DNA: TGTGCCAGCAGCCCCAGCCAGGGGGTATGGCATGGCTACACCTTC.

The chain carries TRBV9 and TRBJ2-1, with a tentative D call TRBD2 (6 bases). Germline loops: CDR1 SGDLS, CDR2 YYNGEE. CDR3 length: 14 residues. Trimming stripped 4 bases from V and 6 bases from J, with 14 bases between. The CDR3: CASSLRDHLNEQFF. The CDR3 region has the DNA TGTGCCAGCAGCTTGCGGGACCACCTCAATGAGCAGTTCTTC.